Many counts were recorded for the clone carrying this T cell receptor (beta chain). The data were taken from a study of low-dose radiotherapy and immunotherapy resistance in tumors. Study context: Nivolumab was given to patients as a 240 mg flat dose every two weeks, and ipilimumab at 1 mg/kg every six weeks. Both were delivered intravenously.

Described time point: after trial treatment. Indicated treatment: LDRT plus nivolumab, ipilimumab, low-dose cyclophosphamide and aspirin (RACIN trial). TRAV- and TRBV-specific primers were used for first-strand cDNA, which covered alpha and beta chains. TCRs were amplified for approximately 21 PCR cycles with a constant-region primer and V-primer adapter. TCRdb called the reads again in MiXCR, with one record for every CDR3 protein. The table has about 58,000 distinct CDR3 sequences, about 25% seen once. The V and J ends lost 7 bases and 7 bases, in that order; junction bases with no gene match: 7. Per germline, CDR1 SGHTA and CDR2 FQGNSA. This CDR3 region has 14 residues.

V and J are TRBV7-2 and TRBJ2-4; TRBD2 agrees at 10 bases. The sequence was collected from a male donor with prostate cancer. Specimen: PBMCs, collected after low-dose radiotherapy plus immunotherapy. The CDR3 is CASTPGTSANIQYF. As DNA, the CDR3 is TGTGCCAGCACCCCAGGGACTAGCGCTAACATTCAGTACTTC.